This T cell receptor beta chain was retrieved from a study of blood T cells in healthy people across ages. Study as a whole: Template switching retrieved approximately one barcoded beta molecule for each two T cells.

General study results and limits: Per million T cells, TCR beta diversity dropped roughly linearly as age increased. More naive CD4+ cells and higher diversity marked long-lived donors relative to aged donors. PBMCs left unsorted prevented a conclusive naive versus antigen-experienced comparison.

Worth noting for this clonotype: Its antigen is not identified.

Combining a sample-barcoded 5' primer with a J-beta primer mix, a second PCR ran for 7 to 11 cycles. One entry per CDR3 protein, called by TCRdb with MiXCR from the 5' RACE reads. The table includes roughly 1.7 million distinct CDR3 sequences, 34% detected once. The V gene's germline CDR1 is SGHRS and CDR2 YFSETQ. This CDR3 is 15 amino acids long. The junction had 5 bases not matched to a gene; V was cut back by 0 bases and J by 4 bases. This receptor was identified in a woman younger than 45 in good health. This sequence joins TRBV5-1 and TRBJ1-2; TRBD1 aligns across 8 bases. Sequencing input: blood. The CDR3 protein is CASSLAAGGTYGYTF. CDR3 sequence (DNA): TGCGCCAGCAGCTTGGCGGCAGGGGGCACCTATGGCTACACCTTC.